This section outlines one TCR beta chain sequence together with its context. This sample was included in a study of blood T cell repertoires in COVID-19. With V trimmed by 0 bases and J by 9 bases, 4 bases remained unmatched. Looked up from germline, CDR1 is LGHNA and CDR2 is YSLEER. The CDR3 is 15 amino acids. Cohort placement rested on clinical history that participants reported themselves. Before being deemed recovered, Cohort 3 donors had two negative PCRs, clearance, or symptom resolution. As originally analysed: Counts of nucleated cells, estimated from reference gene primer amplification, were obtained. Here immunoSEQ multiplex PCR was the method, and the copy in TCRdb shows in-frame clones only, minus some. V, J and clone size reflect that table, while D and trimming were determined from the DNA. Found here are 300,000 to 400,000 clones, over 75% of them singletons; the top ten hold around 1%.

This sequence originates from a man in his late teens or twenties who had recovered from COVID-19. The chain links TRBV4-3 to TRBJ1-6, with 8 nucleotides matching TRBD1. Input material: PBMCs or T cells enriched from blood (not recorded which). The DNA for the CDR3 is TGCGCCAGCAGCCAAGAACACAGGGGGATTTCACCCCTCCACTTT. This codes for CASSQEHRGISPLHF.